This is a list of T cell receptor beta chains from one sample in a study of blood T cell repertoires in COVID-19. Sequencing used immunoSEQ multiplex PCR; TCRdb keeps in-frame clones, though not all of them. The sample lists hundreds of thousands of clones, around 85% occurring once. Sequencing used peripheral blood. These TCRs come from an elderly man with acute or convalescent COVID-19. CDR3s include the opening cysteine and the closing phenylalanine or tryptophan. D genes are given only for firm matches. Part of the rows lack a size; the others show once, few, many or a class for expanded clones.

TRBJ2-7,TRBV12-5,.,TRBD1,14,CASGPGTGTYEQYF,TGTGCTAGTGGCCCCGGGACAGGGACCTACGAGCAGTACTTC
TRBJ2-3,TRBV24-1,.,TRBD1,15,CATRGQGAGTDTQYF,TGTGCCACCAGGGGACAGGGGGCCGGCACAGATACGCAGTATTTT
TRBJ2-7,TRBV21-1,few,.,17,CASSKDSGTGDPYEQYF,TGTGCCAGCAGCAAGGATTCCGGGACAGGGGACCCCTACGAGCAGTACTTC
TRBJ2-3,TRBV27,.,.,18,CASSLYGPPGISTDTQYF,TGTGCCAGCAGTTTGTACGGACCTCCAGGGATTAGCACAGATACGCAGTATTTT
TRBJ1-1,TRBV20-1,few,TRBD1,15,CSASTGVLLNTEAFF,TGCAGTGCTAGTACAGGGGTCCTGCTAAACACTGAAGCTTTCTTT
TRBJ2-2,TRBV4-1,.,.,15,CASKQGASSTGELFF,TGCGCCAGCAAACAAGGAGCGTCCAGCACCGGGGAGCTGTTTTTT
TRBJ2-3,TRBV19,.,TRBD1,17,CASTLTYRGRSTDTQYF,TGTGCCAGTACCTTAACCTACAGGGGGCGTAGCACAGATACGCAGTATTTT
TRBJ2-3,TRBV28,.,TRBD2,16,CASSATGGPTRDTQYF,TGTGCCAGCAGTGCCACGGGGGGACCTACTAGAGATACGCAGTATTTT
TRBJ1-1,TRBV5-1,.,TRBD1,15,CASSPRQGSNTEAFF,TGCGCCAGCAGCCCACGACAGGGGTCGAACACTGAAGCTTTCTTT
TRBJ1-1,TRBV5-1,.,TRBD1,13,CASSPQGRTEAFF,TGCGCCAGCAGCCCACAGGGGAGGACTGAAGCTTTCTTT